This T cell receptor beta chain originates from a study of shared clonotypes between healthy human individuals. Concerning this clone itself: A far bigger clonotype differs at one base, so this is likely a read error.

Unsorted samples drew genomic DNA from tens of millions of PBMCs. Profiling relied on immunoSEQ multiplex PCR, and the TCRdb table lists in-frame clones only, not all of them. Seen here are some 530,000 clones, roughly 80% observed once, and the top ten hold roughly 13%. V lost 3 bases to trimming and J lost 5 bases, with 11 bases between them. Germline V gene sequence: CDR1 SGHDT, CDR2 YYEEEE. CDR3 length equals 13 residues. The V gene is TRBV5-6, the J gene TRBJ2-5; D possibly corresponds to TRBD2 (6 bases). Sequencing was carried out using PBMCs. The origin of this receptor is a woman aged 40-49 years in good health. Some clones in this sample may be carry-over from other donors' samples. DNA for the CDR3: TGTGCCAGCAGCTCCAGGACTACTGAGACCCAGTACTTC. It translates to CASSSRTTETQYF.